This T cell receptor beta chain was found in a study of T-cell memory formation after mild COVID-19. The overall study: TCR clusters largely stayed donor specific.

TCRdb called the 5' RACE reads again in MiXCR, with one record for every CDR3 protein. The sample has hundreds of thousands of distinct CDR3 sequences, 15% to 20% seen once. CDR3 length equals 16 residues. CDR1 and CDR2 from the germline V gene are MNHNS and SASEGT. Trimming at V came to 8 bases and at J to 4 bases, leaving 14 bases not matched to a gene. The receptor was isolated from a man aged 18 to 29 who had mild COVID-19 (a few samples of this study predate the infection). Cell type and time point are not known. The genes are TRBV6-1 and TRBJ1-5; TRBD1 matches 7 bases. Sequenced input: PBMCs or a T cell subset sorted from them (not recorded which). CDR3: CASVPSRQGKNQPQHF. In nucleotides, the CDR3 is TGTGCCAGCGTGCCCAGTCGACAGGGAAAAAATCAGCCCCAGCATTTT.